This T cell receptor beta chain was sequenced during a study of beta chain features in type 1 diabetes. After removal of 3 bases from V and 4 bases from J, the junction contained 2 bases not matched to a gene. Looked up from germline, CDR1 is LGHNA and CDR2 is YSLEER. CDR3 length equals 15 residues. The isolated RNA, all of it, was reverse transcribed, so expressed TCRB transcripts were what got sequenced. Assay: immunoSEQ multiplex PCR; the TCRdb copy retains only in-frame clones and omits some. The sample records about 140,000 clones, 6% to 7.5% being singletons. This clone appeared a few times. The chain couples TRBV4-3 to TRBJ2-3; 12 bases match TRBD2. The sequenced material came from central memory CD4+ T cells from blood. This clonotype was sampled from a woman younger than 45 in good health. The CDR3 DNA follows: TGCGCCAGCAGCCACAGACTAGCGGGAGCAGATACGCAGTATTTT. As protein: CASSHRLAGADTQYF.